The T cell receptor beta chain described here comes from a study of blood T cell repertoires in COVID-19. As for the study in general: Sites across the United States, Italy and Spain contributed samples from acute and convalescent COVID-19. Sources were T cells, B-cell-depleted T cells, or PBMCs; the material itself was cDNA or gDNA.

CDR1 and CDR2 (germline): KGHSH, LQKENI. The trim removed 1 base at V and 2 bases at J, leaving 8 bases unmatched. There are 17 residues in the CDR3. In the original workflow: By means of reference gene primer amplification, nucleated cell counts were estimated. Clones were sequenced by immunoSEQ multiplex PCR, and TCRdb holds only the in-frame ones, with some missing. V, J and clone size are taken as reported in that table, and D and trimming were inferred from the DNA itself. In the table there are roughly 230,000 clones, approximately 77% of which are singletons. The receptor comes from a woman older than 75 with acute or convalescent COVID-19. Material for sequencing was peripheral blood. This chain joins TRBV18 and TRBJ2-3, with TRBD2 matching over 8 bases. The DNA for the CDR3 is TGTGCCAGCTCACCACGGGTGCGGGGGGAGATCACAGATACGCAGTATTTT. Protein: CASSPRVRGEITDTQYF.